What follows is one T cell receptor beta chain and its context. Its antigen is currently unknown. This sample was taken from a study of T cells in Graves' hyperthyroidism and ophthalmopathy. At the level of the study: Specimen type is peripheral blood, collected at initial diagnosis prior to any treatment.

A lack of ophthalmopathy progression within 18 months defined stable Graves' hyperthyroidism. Study-level results: Model predictions of ophthalmopathy came a median around 7.1 months before onset. Ophthalmopathy was told apart from stable hyperthyroidism by a 13 V-J model.

Per the germline V gene, CDR1 is LGHDT and CDR2 is YNNKEL (reference sequence). The CDR3 extends over 14 amino acids. Trimming pared 0 bases from V and 4 bases from J, leaving 9 bases between. Researchers took RNA transcripts and amplified the TCR beta CDR3 regions from them. First-round RT-PCR with HTBI primers amplified the TCR CDR3 region. TCRdb independently ran MiXCR on the multiplex PCR reads; one entry per CDR3 protein. Of about 360,000 distinct CDR3 sequences in the sample, about 12% were seen once. The sample taken for sequencing was blood. The TCR was taken from a woman under 30 with Graves' hyperthyroidism. The chain combines TRBV3-1 with TRBJ1-2, with D perhaps matching TRBD1 (5 bases). CDR3 loop: CASSQESGTYGYTF. CDR3 DNA sequence: TGTGCCAGCAGCCAAGAATCAGGGACCTATGGCTACACCTTC.